This is a list of T cell receptor beta chains from one sample in a study of T cell changes during pregnancy in multiple sclerosis. Sequencing was performed with immunoSEQ multiplex PCR; in TCRdb, only in-frame clones are kept and a portion is missing. The sample records 45,000 to 65,000 clones, roughly 90% being singletons. Source: CD4+ T cells from peripheral blood mononuclear cells, taken after pregnancy. These receptors originate from a female donor with multiple sclerosis, enrolled in a pregnancy study. Both conserved end residues are part of each CDR3. D genes are given only for firm matches. Not all rows give a size; the values are once, few, many and, for expanded clones, a class.

j_gene: TRBJ2-5
abundance: NA
v_gene: TRBV9
d_gene: NA
CDR3nt: TGTGCCAGCAGCTCGGGGGAAGAGACCCAGTACTTC
CDR3aa: CASSSGEETQYF

j_gene: TRBJ1-1
abundance: NA
v_gene: TRBV27
d_gene: NA
CDR3nt: TGTGCCAGCAGTACCTACAGGGAAGGTGAAGCTTTCTTT
CDR3aa: CASSTYREGEAFF

j_gene: TRBJ1-1
abundance: NA
v_gene: TRBV5-5
d_gene: NA
CDR3nt: TGTGCCAGCAGCTCGCGAACAGGGATTACTGAAGCTTTCTTT
CDR3aa: CASSSRTGITEAFF

j_gene: TRBJ2-7
abundance: NA
v_gene: TRBV5-8
d_gene: TRBD2
CDR3nt: TGTGCCAGCAGCGCGGCTACGGCGGGAGATTACGAGCAGTACTTC
CDR3aa: CASSAATAGDYEQYF

j_gene: TRBJ1-2
abundance: few
v_gene: TRBV5-5
d_gene: TRBD1
CDR3nt: TGTGCCAGCAGCAGACAGGGGGCTCGGTATGGCTACACCTTC
CDR3aa: CASSRQGARYGYTF

j_gene: TRBJ2-3
abundance: NA
v_gene: TRBV7-2
d_gene: NA
CDR3nt: TGTGCCAACGCCCCAGGGGGACTCACAGATACGCAGTATTTT
CDR3aa: CANAPGGLTDTQYF

j_gene: TRBJ2-4
abundance: NA
v_gene: TRBV4-2
d_gene: TRBD1
CDR3nt: TGTGCCAGCAGCCAGGAAGCCGGGACAGGGGCTAAAAACATTCAGTACTTC
CDR3aa: CASSQEAGTGAKNIQYF

j_gene: TRBJ1-3
abundance: NA
v_gene: TRBV5-4
d_gene: NA
CDR3nt: TGTGCCAGCAGCTTGCAGACGGGCTCTGGAAACACCATATATTTT
CDR3aa: CASSLQTGSGNTIYF

j_gene: TRBJ2-1
abundance: NA
v_gene: TRBV10-3
d_gene: NA
CDR3nt: TGTGCCATCAGTTACAGGGGAGGCGATGAGCAGTTCTTC
CDR3aa: CAISYRGGDEQFF

j_gene: TRBJ1-3
abundance: NA
v_gene: TRBV19
d_gene: NA
CDR3nt: TGTGCCAGTAGTTCTGGGAGTGGAAACACCATATATTTT
CDR3aa: CASSSGSGNTIYF

j_gene: TRBJ1-4
abundance: NA
v_gene: TRBV6-6
d_gene: TRBD1
CDR3nt: TGTGCCAGCAGTCCGGGACAGGGGACTAATGAAAAACTGTTTTTT
CDR3aa: CASSPGQGTNEKLFF

j_gene: TRBJ2-2
abundance: NA
v_gene: TRBV5-1
d_gene: NA
CDR3nt: TGCGCCAGCAGCTCCAGGGGACCGAACACCGGGGAGCTGTTTTTT
CDR3aa: CASSSRGPNTGELFF

j_gene: TRBJ2-2
abundance: NA
v_gene: TRBV11-2
d_gene: TRBD2
CDR3nt: TGTGCCAGCAGCCAGAGGCTAGCGGACACCGGGGAGCTGTTTTTT
CDR3aa: CASSQRLADTGELFF

j_gene: TRBJ2-1
abundance: NA
v_gene: TRBV19
d_gene: TRBD1
CDR3nt: TGTGCCAGTAGGCGACAGGGTCTTACCAATGAGCAGTTCTTC
CDR3aa: CASRRQGLTNEQFF

j_gene: TRBJ2-7
abundance: NA
v_gene: TRBV4-3
d_gene: NA
CDR3nt: TGCGCCAGCAGCCAAACGACAGGCTATAATTACGAGCAGTACTTC
CDR3aa: CASSQTTGYNYEQYF

j_gene: TRBJ1-6
abundance: NA
v_gene: TRBV5-6
d_gene: TRBD1
CDR3nt: TGTGCCAGCAGCTCTGGACAGGTATCCGTCTCACCCCTCCACTTT
CDR3aa: CASSSGQVSVSPLHF

j_gene: TRBJ1-1
abundance: NA
v_gene: TRBV20-1
d_gene: NA
CDR3nt: TGCAGTGCTCAGGAGAACACTGAAGCTTTCTTT
CDR3aa: CSAQENTEAFF